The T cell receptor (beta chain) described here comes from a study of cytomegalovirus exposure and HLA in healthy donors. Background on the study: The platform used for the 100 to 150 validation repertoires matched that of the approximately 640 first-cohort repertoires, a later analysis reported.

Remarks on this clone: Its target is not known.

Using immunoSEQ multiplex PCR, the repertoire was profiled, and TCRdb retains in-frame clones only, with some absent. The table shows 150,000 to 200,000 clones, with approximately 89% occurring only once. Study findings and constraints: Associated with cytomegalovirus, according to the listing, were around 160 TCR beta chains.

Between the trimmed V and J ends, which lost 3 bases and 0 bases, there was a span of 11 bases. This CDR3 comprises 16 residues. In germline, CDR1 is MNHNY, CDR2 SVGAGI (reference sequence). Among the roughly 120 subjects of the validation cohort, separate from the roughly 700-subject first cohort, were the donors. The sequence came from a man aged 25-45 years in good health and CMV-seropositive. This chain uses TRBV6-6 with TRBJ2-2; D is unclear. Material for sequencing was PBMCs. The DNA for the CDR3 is TGTGCCAGCAGTTATGGTCCAGCCGCGAACACCGGGGAGCTGTTTTTT. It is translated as CASSYGPAANTGELFF.